These 22 T cell receptor beta chains came from one sample sequenced in a study of CD8+CD57+ T cells in acquired aplastic anemia. Patients chosen for sequencing had CD8+CD57+ cells that had expanded, as shown by flow cytometry. TCR beta VDJ and CDR3 profiles were obtained from a genomic DNA template. Each CDR3 protein is one row after TCRdb ran MiXCR on the reads. There are 260,000 or so distinct CDR3 sequences in the sample; 70% to 85% occur only once, and roughly 42% lies in the top ten. What was sequenced was sorted CD4+, CD8+, or CD8+CD57+ T cells (not recorded which) from PBMCs. All receptors come from a human donor with aplastic anemia.

V is TRBV20-1 and J is TRBJ1-6; 7 positions agree with TRBD1. V dropped 2 bases and J dropped 4; count of bases not matched to a gene: 5. CDR1 is DFQATT and CDR2 is SNEGSKA in the germline V gene (reference sequence). CDR3 length: 15 residues. In DNA form, the CDR3 reads TGCAGTGCTAGAAGGGACAGCTATTATAATTCACCCCTCCACTTT. Translation gives CSARRDSYYNSPLHF.

In regard to this clonotype: The CDR3 ends on some other residue instead of the conserved phenylalanine or tryptophan, so this is likely a read error. Because the CDR3's place on the DNA is in doubt, the DNA is left out and the CDR3 is given as listed by TCRdb. The V gene is TRBV7-8, the J gene TRBJ2-1; TRBD1 is taken as the D call from the table, unchecked against the DNA. Termini included, the CDR3 measures 13 amino acids. Germline V gene lookup returns CDR1 SGHVS and CDR2 FQNEAQ. This chain's CDR3 is CASSDDRVHEALS.

This clonotype was picked up a small number of times. This rearrangement joins TRBV24-1 to TRBJ2-7; 8 bases agree with TRBD2. V shed 7 bases and J 3 bases; nucleotides not matched to a gene: 4. The CDR3 is 13 residues long. CDR1 and CDR2 from the germline V gene are KGHDR and SFDVKD. CDR3 amino acids: CATSGTSGYEQYF. The CDR3 bases are TGTGCCACCAGCGGCACTAGCGGCTACGAGCAGTACTTC.

In the case of this clonotype: A read error is likely, as this CDR3 ends without the conserved phenylalanine or tryptophan. Because the CDR3's place on the DNA is in doubt, the DNA is left out and the CDR3 is given as listed by TCRdb. The J gene is TRBJ1-6, the V gene TRBV9. Per germline, CDR1 SGDLS and CDR2 YYNGEE. Termini included, the CDR3 measures 13 amino acids. CDR3 loop: CASSETPGLAVHI.

As concerns this clonotype: Since the CDR3 does not end with the conserved phenylalanine or tryptophan, this likely comes from a read error. The DNA is left out, because the CDR3 cannot be placed on it with certainty; the CDR3 is given as TCRdb lists it. The chain uses TRBV7-2 and TRBJ2-5; whether TRBD1, the table's D call, matches the DNA was not checked. CDR1 and CDR2 (germline): SGHTA, FQGNSA. The CDR3 spans 12 residues, counting both ends. The CDR3 reads CAGQWARETRYL.

Remarks on this clonotype: Relative to the germline gene, one junction end is altered; a read error may explain this. The chain uses TRBV7-9 and TRBJ1-1; possible D gene TRBD1, 5 bases. This CDR3 contains 15 residues. Per germline, CDR1 SEHNR and CDR2 FQNEAQ (reference sequence). CDR3 in DNA: TGCGCCAGCAGCCATGCTGGGACTCAGCCCCATCAAGCTTTCTTT. Amino acids: CASSHAGTQPHQAFF.

The genes are TRBV7-2 and TRBJ2-7, with D uncertain. The V end lost 5 bases, the J end lost 12 bases, and 11 bases lay between the germline ends. From germline, CDR1 is SGHTA and CDR2 FQGNSA. The CDR3 runs to 10 residues. In DNA, the CDR3 is TGTGCCAGCAGCGTAGTCGGGCTGTACGTC. Translation gives CASSVVGLYV.

This clonotype was detected a few times. This rearrangement joins TRBV5-6 to TRBJ2-2; D is uncertain. Germline V gene data show CDR1 as SGHDT and CDR2 as YYEEEE. Trimming took off 0 bases at V and 8 bases at J, with 5 bases between the two ends. The CDR3 has 12 amino acids. In DNA, the CDR3 is TGTGCCAGCAGCTTGGTGCGGGGGGAGCTGTTTTTT. It translates to CASSLVRGELFF.

This clonotype was seen a handful of times. The rearrangement uses TRBV5-4 and TRBJ1-6; unclear D gene. Trimming pared 0 bases from V and 4 bases from J, leaving 5 bases between. This CDR3 region has 14 residues. CDR1 SGHNT and CDR2 YYREEE come from the germline V gene (reference sequence). In DNA form, the CDR3 reads TGTGCCAGCAGCTTGGGTGAGTATAATTCACCCCTCCACTTT. Residues: CASSLGEYNSPLHF.

The rearrangement uses TRBV7-8 and TRBJ2-5; D is unclear. This CDR3 has 16 amino acids. CDR1 and CDR2 (germline): SGHVS, FQNEAQ. V was trimmed by 0 bases and J by 10 bases, leaving 21 bases between them. CDR3 bases: TGTGCCAGCAGCTTAGCGGGCGGTCCGGACCCAGAGTACCAGTACTTC. It translates to CASSLAGGPDPEYQYF.

The chain recombines TRBV12-3 or TRBV12-4 with TRBJ2-5, with D perhaps assigned TRBD1 or TRBD2 (5 bases each). CDR3 length: 14 residues. V was pared by 6 bases and J by 8 bases, with 19 bases between. The CDR3 region is CASSSGAEKATQYF. CDR3 DNA: TGTGCCAGCAGCTCCGGGGCCGAAAAAGCCACCCAGTACTTC.

The chain is built from TRBV5-6 and TRBJ2-7; D unresolved. Trimming removed 0 bases from V and 0 bases from J, with 10 bases in between. The CDR3 is 15 residues long. Germline V gives CDR1 SGHDT, CDR2 YYEEEE. The CDR3 bases are TGTGCCAGCAGCTTGGTAAGGGCCAGCTCCTACGAGCAGTACTTC. Its translation: CASSLVRASSYEQYF.

Remarks on this clonotype: This CDR3 fails to terminate in the conserved phenylalanine or tryptophan, so it likely reflects a read error. Because the CDR3's place on the DNA is in doubt, the DNA is left out and the CDR3 is given as listed by TCRdb. CDR3 sequence reads: CASSPHIS. The gene calls are TRBV10-3 and TRBJ1-6. Counting both end residues, the CDR3 totals 8 amino acids. Per the germline V gene, CDR1 is ENHRY and CDR2 is SYGVKD.

The genes are TRBV7-8 and TRBJ2-1, with a tentative D call TRBD2 (6 bases). The ends were cut back, 0 bases at V and 13 bases at J, with 22 bases in the middle. The CDR3 is 16 amino acids. Per germline, CDR1 SGHVS and CDR2 FQNEAQ. The CDR3 loop is CASSLAGGRYTKYQFF. CDR3 DNA sequence: TGTGCCAGCAGCTTAGCGGGAGGTCGGTATACGAAGTATCAGTTCTTC.

Turning to this clonotype: Given the absence of the conserved phenylalanine or tryptophan at the CDR3 end, a read error is likely. The limits of the CDR3 on the DNA are not certain, so only TCRdb's listed CDR3 is given. The CDR3 reads CASSDGGVHDTQFC. This chain uses TRBV2 with TRBJ2-3; TRBD1 is the table's D call, not checked against the DNA. Germline assignment: CDR1 SNHLY and CDR2 FYNNEI. Ends included, the CDR3 has 14 residues.

Comment on this clonotype: The CDR3 does not close with the conserved phenylalanine or tryptophan, likely indicating a read error. It is unclear where the CDR3 begins or ends on the DNA, so no DNA is shown, and the CDR3 is as TCRdb lists it. This chain links TRBV7-3 with TRBJ2-3; the table assigns TRBD2, which was not confirmed against the DNA. Germline CDR1 SGHTA, CDR2 FQGTGA. Ends included, the CDR3 has 13 residues. The CDR3 sequence is CASGYAGGADPHY.

As DNA, the CDR3 is TGTGCCAGCAGCTTCCTCGGGGAGGGTTCACCCCTCCACTTT. This sequence encodes CASSFLGEGSPLHF. The rearrangement links TRBV7-2 to TRBJ1-6; D remains ambiguous. The CDR3 consists of 14 residues. Germline values: CDR1 SGHTA, CDR2 FQGNSA. The V gene lost 3 bases and the J gene lost 9 bases, with 12 bases spanning the gap.

Note on this clonotype: An end of the junction does not agree with germline; a read error may underlie this. The gene calls are TRBV7-2 and TRBJ2-1; TRBD1 agrees at 8 bases. CDR3 length equals 15 residues. Looked up from germline, CDR1 is SGHTA and CDR2 is FQGNSA. The CDR3 nucleotides read TGTGCCACCAGCAGTGATCCACAGGGGGGAACTCAGCAGTTCTTC. The encoded protein is CATSSDPQGGTQQFF.

This clonotype was seen at least ten times. V gene TRBV5-6 combines with J gene TRBJ1-3, with TRBD1 matching over 9 bases. Unmatched junction bases numbered 8, after V lost 0 bases and J lost 4 bases. Germline-derived CDR1 and CDR2 are SGHDT and YYEEEE. The CDR3 is made up of 17 amino acids. In DNA, the CDR3 is TGTGCCAGCAGCTTGGCTGGACAGGGGTTCGGAGGAAACACCATATATTTT. Translation gives CASSLAGQGFGGNTIYF. The full variable domain, completed using reference TRBV5-6 and TRBJ1-3, is DAGVTQSPTHLIKTRGQQVTLRCSPKSGHDTVSWYQQALGQGPQFIFQYYEEEERQRGNFPDRFSGHQFPNYSSELNVNALLLGDSALYLCASSLAGQGFGGNTIYFGEGSWLTVV.

This rearrangement joins TRBV7-9 to TRBJ1-3; TRBD1 might be the D (5 bases). CDR3 length: 15 residues. Germline CDR1 SEHNR, CDR2 FQNEAQ (reference sequence). Between the trimmed V and J ends, which lost 7 bases and 4 bases, there was a span of 17 bases. CDR3 protein: CASNPGGGGGNTIYF. CDR3 DNA: TGTGCCAGCAATCCCGGGGGGGGGGGGGGAAACACCATATATTTT.

Details on this clonotype: A read error may account for a junction end that differs from germline. V is TRBV19 and J is TRBJ1-2; 10 nucleotides match TRBD1. The V gene's germline CDR1 is LNHDA and CDR2 SQIVND (reference sequence). This CDR3 is built from 15 residues. CDR3 amino acids: CASSLTGGADNGHSF. As DNA, the CDR3 is TGTGCCAGCAGCTTGACAGGGGGCGCCGACAATGGCCACTCCTTC.

The chain couples TRBV19 to TRBJ1-6; possibly TRBD1 for D (6 bases). V was pared by 4 bases and J by 10 bases, with 20 bases between. The CDR3 contains 16 residues. CDR1 LNHDA and CDR2 SQIVND come from the germline V gene (reference sequence). This CDR3 reads CASSTTPGHGFSPLHF. The CDR3, as DNA: TGTGCCAGTAGTACTACGCCGGGACATGGATTCTCACCCCTCCACTTT.